The clone carrying this T cell receptor beta chain was counted between two and nine times. Its antigen is as yet unknown. With 60 Vbeta and 13 Jbeta primers, the PCR was carried out. Clones were sequenced by immunoSEQ multiplex PCR, and TCRdb holds only the in-frame ones, with some missing. The table includes some 110,000 clones, roughly 70% detected once. The sample comes from a study of cytomegalovirus exposure and HLA in healthy donors. This CDR3 spans 11 amino acids. The germline gives CDR1 MDHEN, CDR2 SYDVKM. Study results and caveats: Some TCR beta chains (roughly 160 of them) were listed as cytomegalovirus-associated. Common viral pathogens were later found to be apparently linked to several of the most significant clusters. According to an earlier analysis, most TCR beta V segments yielded productive rearrangements about 90% or about 30% of the time.

The source of this sequence is a woman in her 50s in good health and CMV-seropositive. Specimen: PBMCs. The chain is built from TRBV28 and TRBJ1-1; 8 positions agree with TRBD1. CDR3 in DNA: TGTGGGACAGGGAGCCTCTCTGAAGCTTTCTTT. As protein: CGTGSLSEAFF.